This record looks at one TCR beta chain sequence and its context. What it recognizes is unknown. This may be a read error: a much more frequent sequence differs by one nucleotide. This CDR3 has 12 amino acids. The ends were cut back, 7 bases at V and 5 bases at J, with 12 bases in the middle. Germline V gene sequence: CDR1 SGHDT, CDR2 YYEEEE. Both previously described methods and listed TCR primers were employed to make bulk TCR libraries. TCRdb redid the calling of the PCR reads with MiXCR, one entry per CDR3 protein. The sample carries about 320,000 distinct CDR3 sequences, about a fifth recorded once. The data were obtained in a study of molecular identifiers for immune sequencing clone quantification. Study-level points and caveats: Barcodes shared by identical TCR molecules could lead to underestimated sizes of highly expanded clones.

When naive CD8 T cells were sorted, they were gated as CD8+CD4-CCR7+CD45RA+. The rearrangement uses TRBV5-6 and TRBJ1-1; no firm D call. The receptor's source is a human donor in good health. Some libraries in this study had Jurkat cell RNA spiked in. The sample was naive CD8+ T cells from blood, with Jurkat cell RNA spiked in. Subset meaning: FACS-sorted CD8+CD4-CCR7+CD45RA+ naive T cells. DNA for the CDR3: TGTGCCAGCGGCACCTTTGGTACTGAAGCTTTCTTT. Its protein product is CASGTFGTEAFF. The entire variable domain, with the rest obtained from reference TRBV5-6 and TRBJ1-1, is as follows: DAGVTQSPTHLIKTRGQQVTLRCSPKSGHDTVSWYQQALGQGPQFIFQYYEEEERQRGNFPDRFSGHQFPNYSSELNVNALLLGDSALYLCASGTFGTEAFFGQGTRLTVV.